Presented here are 14 T cell receptor beta chains from one specimen sequenced in a study of blood T cell repertoires in COVID-19. Measured with immunoSEQ multiplex PCR; TCRdb has only the in-frame clones, and not every one. The sample lists under 250,000 clones, 65% to 85% occurring once. Sequences were obtained from peripheral blood. Every receptor here comes from a woman older than 75 with acute or convalescent COVID-19.

The chain has TRBV21-1 and TRBJ2-3; the table names TRBD2, a call not compared with the DNA. TRBV21-1 counts as a pseudogene. The CDR3 totals 15 residues. CDR3 sequence (DNA): TGTGCCAGCAGCGGAGCCCTCTCTAGCACAGATACGCAGTATTTT. It is translated as CASSGALSSTDTQYF.

The DNA of the CDR3 is TGTGCCAGCAGTCTCCGGGACAGGGGCGGTTCACCCCTCCACTTT. It translates to CASSLRDRGGSPLHF. The chain employs TRBV6-6 and TRBJ1-6; 10 nucleotides agree with TRBD1. This CDR3 region has 15 residues. The V gene end was trimmed by 5 bases and the J gene end by 9 bases; junction bases not matched to a gene: 7. Germline assignment: CDR1 MNHNY and CDR2 SVGAGI (reference sequence).

V is TRBV23-1 and J is TRBJ1-2; possibly TRBD1 for D (5 bases). TRBV23-1 belongs to the ORF category, with a function that is uncertain. The CDR3 totals 15 residues. V dropped 4 bases and J dropped 4 bases, with 16 bases sitting between them. The CDR3 is CASSPTEAGSYGYTF. CDR3 DNA sequence: TGCGCCAGCAGTCCGACAGAGGCGGGATCCTATGGCTACACCTTC.

The genes are TRBV9 and TRBJ1-6, with 7 bases matching TRBD1. The CDR3 runs to 15 residues. From germline, CDR1 is SGDLS and CDR2 YYNGEE. With 3 bases clipped from V and 4 bases from J, the junction kept 4 bases outside the gene matches. This CDR3 is CASSGTGGYNSPLHF. For the CDR3, the DNA is TGTGCCAGCAGCGGGACAGGTGGATATAATTCACCCCTCCACTTT.

The chain carries TRBV18 and TRBJ1-1, with TRBD1 matching over 7 bases. Germline V gene sequence: CDR1 KGHSH, CDR2 LQKENI. The CDR3 covers 14 residues. With 1 base clipped from V and 8 bases from J, the junction kept 7 bases outside the gene matches. In DNA form, the CDR3 reads TGTGCCAGCTCACCACGCGGGGACAGCACAGAAGCTTTCTTT. Translation gives CASSPRGDSTEAFF.

The chain carries TRBV10-1 and TRBJ2-2; 7 nucleotides match TRBD1. Germline V gene lookup returns CDR1 WNHNN and CDR2 SYGVQD (reference sequence). V lost 5 bases to trimming and J lost 6 bases; unmatched junction nucleotides: 9. The CDR3 extends over 15 amino acids. The CDR3 sequence is CASSPGTDYSGELFF. The DNA of the CDR3 is TGCGCCAGCAGTCCCGGGACAGATTACTCCGGGGAGCTGTTTTTT.

This sequence joins TRBV4-2 and TRBJ2-1; a possible D gene is TRBD2 (5 bases). Trimming pared 3 bases from V and 9 bases from J, leaving 27 bases between. The CDR3 contains 18 residues. The V gene's germline CDR1 is LGHNA and CDR2 YNFKEQ. This chain's CDR3 is CASSQSTARVLAGGEQFF. For the CDR3, the DNA is TGTGCCAGCAGCCAGAGTACGGCCAGAGTACTTGCGGGCGGTGAGCAGTTCTTC.

This clone occurred a few times. This chain links TRBV19 with TRBJ2-1, with D perhaps matching TRBD2 (5 bases). This CDR3 has 15 amino acids. Trimming cost V 4 bases and J 0 bases, with 10 bases left between them. CDR1 and CDR2 (germline): LNHDA, SQIVND (reference sequence). The CDR3 bases are TGTGCCAGTAGTAATACCGGGATCTCCTACAATGAGCAGTTCTTC. This encodes CASSNTGISYNEQFF.

V is TRBV15 and J is TRBJ1-2; 8 bases are shared with TRBD1. The CDR3 length is 16 residues. The germline CDR1 and CDR2 sequences are LNHNV and YYDKDF (reference sequence). V shed 0 bases, J shed 3 bases, and the junction held 6 bases outside the gene matches. The CDR3 here is CATSRDHLTGDYGYTF. The CDR3 region has the DNA TGTGCCACCAGCAGAGATCACTTGACAGGGGACTATGGCTACACCTTC.

This clone was found once. The genes are TRBV3-1 (or the pseudogene TRBV3-2) and TRBJ1-2; a weak D match, TRBD1 (5 bases). The CDR3 contains 14 residues. Germline CDR1 reads LGHDT; CDR2 reads YNNKEL (reference sequence). The V end lost 2 bases, the J end lost 5 bases, and 12 bases lay between the germline ends. In DNA, the CDR3 is TGTGCCAGCAGCCAATCGATGGGGGGATATGGCTACACCTTC. This codes for CASSQSMGGYGYTF.

This chain links TRBV7-7 with TRBJ1-1, with D tentatively TRBD1 (5 bases). The CDR3 totals 13 residues. V gave up 4 bases and J gave up 5 bases, with 11 bases separating them. CDR1 and CDR2 from the germline V gene are SSHAT and FNYEAQ (reference sequence). In DNA, the CDR3 is TGTGCCAGCAGCTCTACCCAGGGAACTGAAGCTTTCTTT. This encodes CASSSTQGTEAFF.

The CDR3 DNA reads TGTGCCAGCAGCCGATCTGGGACAGGGAGTTTAGGGACCCAGTACTTC. Its protein product is CASSRSGTGSLGTQYF. The rearrangement uses TRBV5-8 and TRBJ2-5, with 9 nucleotides matching TRBD1. Germline V gene lookup returns CDR1 SGHTS and CDR2 YDEGEE. The J segment lost 7 bases and the V segment lost 4 bases, leaving 14 bases of the junction unmatched. The CDR3 loop spans 16 amino acids.

J is TRBJ2-3 and V is TRBV5-4; D may be TRBD1 (6 bases). Trimming left V 4 bases short and J 0 bases short, with 9 bases between. Germline V gene lookup returns CDR1 SGHNT and CDR2 YYREEE (reference sequence). The CDR3 loop spans 14 amino acids. This CDR3 is CASSRDTSTDTQYF. CDR3 DNA sequence: TGTGCCAGCAGCAGGGACACTAGCACAGATACGCAGTATTTT. Complete variable domain (other parts from reference TRBV5-4 and TRBJ2-3): ETGVTQSPTHLIKTRGQQVTLRCSSQSGHNTVSWYQQALGQGPQFIFQYYREEENGRGNFPPRFSGLQFPNYSSELNVNALELDDSALYLCASSRDTSTDTQYFGPGTRLTVL.

The chain is built from TRBV7-6 and TRBJ2-2; 8 bases align to TRBD1. The CDR3 length is 15 residues. Germline V gene sequence: CDR1 SGHVS, CDR2 FNYEAQ. V lost 4 bases to trimming and J lost 1 base; unmatched junction nucleotides: 2. CDR3 region: CASSSGTGNTGELFF. Here the CDR3 DNA reads TGTGCCAGCAGCTCAGGGACAGGGAACACCGGGGAGCTGTTTTTT.